What follows are 5 T cell receptor beta chains derived from one specimen sequenced in a study of CD8 T cells in Susac syndrome. After extraction with the RNeasy kit, roughly 0.45 to 1 ug of the RNA was reverse transcribed using random hexamers. TCRdb reprocessed the immunoSEQ multiplex PCR reads via MiXCR and lists one record per CDR3 protein. This sample has around 170,000 distinct CDR3 sequences, with about 91% found just once. Sequenced material: CD4+ T cells from PBMCs. The receptors here all came from a human donor in good health.

This chain joins TRBV20-1 and TRBJ2-5; D gene uncertain. CDR3 size: 13 residues. The ends were cut back, 5 bases at V and 4 bases at J, with 14 bases in the middle. CDR1 DFQATT and CDR2 SNEGSKA come from the germline V gene (reference sequence). CDR3 loop: CSAGPFQRETQYF. The CDR3 nucleotides read TGCAGTGCTGGCCCTTTCCAGCGAGAGACCCAGTACTTC.

The V gene is TRBV3-1, the J gene TRBJ1-1; a weak D match, TRBD1 (5 bases). The CDR3 covers 15 residues. Germline V gives CDR1 LGHDT, CDR2 YNNKEL (reference sequence). The V end was cut by 0 bases, the J end by 1 base, with 9 bases between. The CDR3 nucleotides are TGTGCCAGCAGCCAAGATCGGGGGGGGAACACTGAAGCTTTCTTT. It yields the protein CASSQDRGGNTEAFF.

This clonotype was counted between two and nine times. The chain combines TRBV13 with TRBJ2-3; 7 bases map to TRBD2. V lost 5 bases, J lost 9 bases, and 11 bases stayed unmatched. Germline assignment: CDR1 PRHDT and CDR2 FYEKMQ (reference sequence). The CDR3 is made up of 14 amino acids. The CDR3 spells CASSPSRLALTQYF. The CDR3 DNA reads TGTGCCAGCAGCCCTTCCCGACTAGCTTTGACGCAGTATTTT.

The rearrangement uses TRBV6-2 or TRBV6-3 and TRBJ2-1; 8 bases are a match to TRBD2. The CDR3 is 15 residues long. V lost 8 bases and J lost 5; bases outside the gene matches: 11. The germline V gene encodes CDR1 MNHEY and CDR2 SVGEGT. CDR3 loop: CASCSGGLPNNEQFF. CDR3 sequence (DNA): TGTGCCAGCTGCAGCGGGGGCCTACCTAACAATGAGCAGTTCTTC.

The gene calls are TRBV7-2 and TRBJ2-2; D remains unclear. CDR1 and CDR2 from the germline V gene are SGHTA and FQGNSA. The V end was cut by 5 bases, the J end by 4 bases, with 8 bases between. The CDR3 extends over 13 amino acids. The CDR3 region has the DNA TGTGCCAGCAGCCACAGAGGCACCGGGGAGCTGTTTTTT. It specifies CASSHRGTGELFF.